This TCR beta chain stems from a study of identical twins. TCRdb reprocessed the 5' RACE reads with MiXCR, giving one entry per CDR3 protein. The sample holds 400,000 to 550,000 distinct CDR3 sequences; 22% are singletons and the top ten take approximately 0.95%. The germline CDR1 and CDR2 sequences are LNHNV and YYDKDF (reference sequence). The CDR3 spans 14 residues. Between the trimmed V and J ends, which lost 1 base and 3 bases, there was a span of 7 bases. The sample was also reused in another study, on T cells expressing NK-cell markers. From that second work: Repertoire data for TCR beta were derived from sorted T cells (CD3+CD56+NKG2C+, CD3+CD56+NKG2C- and CD3+CD56-NKG2C+). Within the sequenced cohort of eight donors, seven exhibited HCMV seropositivity and one was seronegative. A range of about 1.0-7.5% of CD8+ T cells consisted of dominant NKG2C+ clonotypes in about six donors. These same clonotypes (in several donors) also led the CD3+CD56-NKG2C+ fraction.

This chain links TRBV15 with TRBJ1-5; D ambiguous. The material sequenced was CD4+ T cells sorted from blood. The source is a woman aged 18-35 years in good health. The CDR3 DNA reads as TGTGCCACCAGCAGAGTACAGAACAATCAGCCCCAGCATTTT. As protein: CATSRVQNNQPQHF.